These T cell receptor beta chains were read from a single sample in a study of blood T cell repertoires in COVID-19. TCRdb keeps only in-frame clones here, not all; method: immunoSEQ multiplex PCR. This sample has 250,000 to 400,000 clones; approximately 90% occur once, and the top ten carry 1.6%. Sequenced input: peripheral blood. These receptors were taken from a woman in her 30s with COVID-19, enrolled during active disease. Each CDR3 is given with its conserved first and last residue. D genes are given only for firm matches. Size is stated for part of the rows, as once, few or many counts, or as a class when the clone is expanded.

v_call,j_call,d_call,clone_size,cdr3_nt,cdr3_aa
TRBV5-4,TRBJ2-2,TRBD2,.,TGTGCCAGCAGCTTGGACGCGGGGGGGCCGATCGGGGAGCTGTTTTTT,CASSLDAGGPIGELFF
TRBV5-1,TRBJ2-3,.,.,TGCGCCAGCAGCTTTGGAGGGTCCCGCACAGATACGCAGTATTTT,CASSFGGSRTDTQYF
TRBV7-8,TRBJ1-4,TRBD1,once,TGTGCCAGCAGCGCCCGGACAGGGGACAATGAAAAACTGTTTTTT,CASSARTGDNEKLFF
TRBV27,TRBJ2-1,TRBD2,.,TGTGCCAGCAAAGTAGCGGGGACCTACAATGAGCAGTTCTTC,CASKVAGTYNEQFF
TRBV28,TRBJ2-3,TRBD2,.,TGTGCCAGCAGCCCCTTAAGGGGCCCCGGGGGGGGTACGCAGTATTTT,CASSPLRGPGGGTQYF
TRBV6-5,TRBJ1-6,TRBD1,.,TGTGCCAGCAGGCCGGACAGGTCATGGGTGGCCCTCCACTTT,CASRPDRSWVALHF
TRBV27,TRBJ2-7,.,.,TGTGCCAGCAGTTTATCCGGGAACGAGCAGTACTTC,CASSLSGNEQYF
TRBV5-1,TRBJ1-6,.,.,TGCGCCAGCAGTGCGAGTGGTTCCTATAATTCACCCCTCCACTTT,CASSASGSYNSPLHF
TRBV5-6,TRBJ2-5,TRBD1,.,TGTGCCAGCAGCCCGACAGGGGGCCAAGAGACCCAGTACTTC,CASSPTGGQETQYF
TRBV2,TRBJ1-1,.,.,TGTGCCAGCAGTGAAAATTTAGGGGGGGTTAACACTGAAGCTTTCTTT,CASSENLGGVNTEAFF
TRBV7-9,TRBJ2-3,.,.,TGTGCCAGCAGCACCGGGGTATTGACGCAGTATTTT,CASSTGVLTQYF
TRBV10-3,TRBJ2-1,TRBD2,.,TGTGCCATCAGTGAGTCAGGGAGGGCCTACAATGAGCAGTTCTTC,CAISESGRAYNEQFF
TRBV19,TRBJ2-6,TRBD1,.,TGTGCCAGTAGTATAGTCAGGGGGCGGTCTGGGGCCAACGTCCTGACTTTC,CASSIVRGRSGANVLTF
TRBV5-5,TRBJ1-1,TRBD1,.,TGTGCCAGCAGCTTTGGGACAGGGTTCACTGAAGCTTTCTTT,CASSFGTGFTEAFF
TRBV19,TRBJ2-1,.,once,TGTGCCAGTAGTATGGGCGGGATAGACTACAATGAGCAGTTCTTC,CASSMGGIDYNEQFF
TRBV7-6,TRBJ1-6,.,.,TGTGCCAGCAGCTTAATGGGGGCCTCACCCCTCCACTTT,CASSLMGASPLHF
TRBV11-3,TRBJ2-4,.,.,TGTGCCAGCAGCTCTAGGTGGGGGGACATTCAGTACTTC,CASSSRWGDIQYF
TRBV23-1,TRBJ2-1,TRBD1,.,TGCGCCAGCAGTGTGGCAGGGGGTTCGAATGAGCAGTTCTTC,CASSVAGGSNEQFF
TRBV27,TRBJ2-2,.,few,TGTGCCAGCAGTTTCTCCACATACACCGGGGAGCTGTTTTTT,CASSFSTYTGELFF
TRBV10-3,TRBJ1-5,TRBD1,.,TGTGCCATCAGCCAGGGGACAGAGAATCAGCCCCAGCATTTT,CAISQGTENQPQHF
TRBV20-1,TRBJ1-1,.,.,TGCAGTGCGCCACTCGACAGGAAAGCTTTCTTT,CSAPLDRKAFF
TRBV28,TRBJ2-2,TRBD1,.,TGTGCCAGCAGTATGAGGACAGGAACACCTCCGATGTTTTTT,CASSMRTGTPPMFF
TRBV2,TRBJ2-5,TRBD2,.,TGTGCCAGCAGTGAAGCGCAGGGACTAGTGGGAGAGACCCAGTACTTC,CASSEAQGLVGETQYF
TRBV19,TRBJ1-2,.,.,TGTGCCAGTAGTATACCGACTGCGAACCACTATGGCTACACCTTC,CASSIPTANHYGYTF
TRBV5-1,TRBJ2-7,TRBD2,.,TGCGCCAGCAGCTTGGACGGGACTAGCTACGAGCAGTACTTC,CASSLDGTSYEQYF
TRBV11-2,TRBJ2-7,TRBD1,.,TGTGCCAGCAGCCAACAGGGGGGCCACTACGAGCAGTACTTC,CASSQQGGHYEQYF
TRBV19,TRBJ1-5,.,.,TGTGCCAGTAAGAACATCAATTCGTACCTGAGCAATCAGCCCCAGCATTTT,CASKNINSYLSNQPQHF
TRBV5-1,TRBJ2-2,.,.,TGCGCCAGCAGCCAGGGTGGGCGTCCGAACACCGGGGAGCTGTTTTTT,CASSQGGRPNTGELFF
TRBV3-1/TRBV3-2,TRBJ1-1,.,.,TGTGCCAGCAGCCAGAGGGAGGGTCTTAGAGCTTTCTTT,CASSQREGLRAFF
TRBV5-4,TRBJ1-2,.,once,TGTGCCAGCAGCTTGGCCAGGGCCTATGGCTACACCTTC,CASSLARAYGYTF
TRBV7-9,TRBJ1-2,TRBD1,.,TGTGCCAGCAGCTTTATGGGACAGGGGCGCCGCAACTATGGCTACACCTTC,CASSFMGQGRRNYGYTF
TRBV28,TRBJ2-1,TRBD2,.,TGTGCCAGCAGTTTATTTTTCCGGACTAGCGGGGGGGCCCATGAGCAGTTCTTC,CASSLFFRTSGGAHEQFF
TRBV10-3,TRBJ1-1,.,.,TGTGCCATCAGTGATCGGGGAAAAAACACTGAAGCTTTCTTT,CAISDRGKNTEAFF
TRBV28,TRBJ1-4,.,.,TGTGCCAGCAGTTTATCCTACGAAAAACTGTTTTTT,CASSLSYEKLFF
TRBV7-6,TRBJ1-1,.,.,TGTGCCAGCGGTGGGGCAGGGTTCACTGAAGCTTTCTTT,CASGGAGFTEAFF
TRBV11-3,TRBJ1-1,.,.,TGTGCCAGCAGCGCGACAGGTTCGCAGAACACTGAAGCTTTCTTT,CASSATGSQNTEAFF
TRBV4-1,TRBJ1-1,TRBD1,.,TGCGCCAGCAGCCAAGAGGGCGTGGGGACAGGGGAGAACACTGAAGCTTTCTTT,CASSQEGVGTGENTEAFF
TRBV5-6,TRBJ1-2,TRBD1,.,TGTGCCAGCAGCGCCGCCGGGACAGGGTATGGCTACACCTTC,CASSAAGTGYGYTF
TRBV14,TRBJ1-1,.,.,TGTGCCAGCAGCCCCCTCTCGGCTGGAGGGATGAGGACTGAAGCTTTCTTT,CASSPLSAGGMRTEAFF